This T cell receptor beta chain was sequenced in a study of T cell repertoires in cytomegalovirus infection. Each CDR3 protein is one row after TCRdb ran MiXCR on the reads. The sample has about 180,000 distinct CDR3 sequences, roughly 17% seen once; the top ten hold approximately 25%. This CDR3 is built from 17 residues. Germline V gene data show CDR1 as SGHDT and CDR2 as YYEEEE. The germline V and J ends were trimmed by 1 base and 4 bases, with 18 bases remaining between them. The clonotype was recovered from a human donor in good health (CMV status not recorded). Some clones in this sample may be carry-over from other donors' samples. Sequencing was done on a sample of CD8+ T cells from PBMCs. The chain has TRBV5-6 and TRBJ1-5; D perhaps matches TRBD1 (5 bases). This CDR3 is CASSLSFVRVENQPQHF. In nucleotides, the CDR3 is TGTGCCAGCAGCTTGTCTTTCGTCAGGGTGGAAAATCAGCCCCAGCATTTT.